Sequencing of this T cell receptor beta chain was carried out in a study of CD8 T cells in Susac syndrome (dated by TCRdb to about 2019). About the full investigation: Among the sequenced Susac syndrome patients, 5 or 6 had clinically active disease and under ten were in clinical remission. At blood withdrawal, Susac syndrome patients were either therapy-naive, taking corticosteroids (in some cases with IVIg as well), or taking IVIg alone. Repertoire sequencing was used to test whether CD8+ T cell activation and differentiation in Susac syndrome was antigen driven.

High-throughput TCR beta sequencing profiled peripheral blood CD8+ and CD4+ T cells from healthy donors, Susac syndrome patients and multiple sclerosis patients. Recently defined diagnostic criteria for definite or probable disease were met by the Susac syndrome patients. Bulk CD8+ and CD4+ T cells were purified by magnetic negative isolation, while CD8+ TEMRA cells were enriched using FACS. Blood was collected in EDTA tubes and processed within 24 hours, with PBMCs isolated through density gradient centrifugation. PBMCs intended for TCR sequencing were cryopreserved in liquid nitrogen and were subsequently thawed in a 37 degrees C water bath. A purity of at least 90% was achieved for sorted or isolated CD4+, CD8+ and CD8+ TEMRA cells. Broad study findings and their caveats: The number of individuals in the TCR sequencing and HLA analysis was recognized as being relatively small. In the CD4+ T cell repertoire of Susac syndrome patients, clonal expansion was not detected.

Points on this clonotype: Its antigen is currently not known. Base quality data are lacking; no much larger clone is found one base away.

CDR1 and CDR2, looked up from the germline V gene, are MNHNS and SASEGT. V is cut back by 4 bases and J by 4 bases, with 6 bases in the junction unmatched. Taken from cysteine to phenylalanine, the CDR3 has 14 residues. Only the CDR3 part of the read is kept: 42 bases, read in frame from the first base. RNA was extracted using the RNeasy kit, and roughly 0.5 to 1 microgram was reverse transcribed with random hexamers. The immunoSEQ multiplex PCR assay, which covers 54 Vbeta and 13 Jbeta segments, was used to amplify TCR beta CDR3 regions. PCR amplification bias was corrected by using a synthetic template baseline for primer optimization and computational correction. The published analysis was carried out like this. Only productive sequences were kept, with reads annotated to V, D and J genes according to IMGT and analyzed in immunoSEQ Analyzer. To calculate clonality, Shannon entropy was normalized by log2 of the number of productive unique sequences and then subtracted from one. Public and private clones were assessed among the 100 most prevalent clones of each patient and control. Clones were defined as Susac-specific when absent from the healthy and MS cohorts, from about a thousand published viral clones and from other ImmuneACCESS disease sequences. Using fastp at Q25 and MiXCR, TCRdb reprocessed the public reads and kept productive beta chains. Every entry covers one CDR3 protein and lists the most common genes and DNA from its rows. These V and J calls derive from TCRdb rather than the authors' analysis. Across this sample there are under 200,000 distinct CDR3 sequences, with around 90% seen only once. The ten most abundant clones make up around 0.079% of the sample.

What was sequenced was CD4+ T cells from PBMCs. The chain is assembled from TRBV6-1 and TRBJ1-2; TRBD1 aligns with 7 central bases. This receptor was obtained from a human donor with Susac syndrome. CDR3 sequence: CASSGGAGGYGYTF. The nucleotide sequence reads TGTGCCAGCAGTGGAGGAGCAGGGGGCTATGGCTACACCTTC.